This T cell receptor beta chain was recorded in a study of T-cell reconstitution after alpha-beta-depleted transplantation in children. The library targeted TCRbeta and was prepared with unique molecular identifiers. Each CDR3 protein is one row after TCRdb ran MiXCR on the PCR reads. The sample lists around 800,000 distinct CDR3 sequences; 15% to 20% were seen once. This clonotype was recorded a few times. V was cut by 1 base and J by 8 bases, with 6 bases left in between. Germline V gene data show CDR1 as LNHNV and CDR2 as YYDKDF (reference sequence). There are 12 residues in the CDR3. This TCR was sampled from a male patient younger than 18 who had a stem cell transplant for acute lymphoblastic leukemia, so the T cells may come from the graft donor. The chain recombines TRBV15 with TRBJ2-1; no firm D call. The sample in question was PBMCs, mostly from graft donor cells, obtained 360 days after TCRalphabeta/CD19-depleted stem cell transplant. CDR3 sequence (DNA): TGTGCCACCAGCAGAGTTTTCGATGAGCAGTTCTTC. It translates to CATSRVFDEQFF.